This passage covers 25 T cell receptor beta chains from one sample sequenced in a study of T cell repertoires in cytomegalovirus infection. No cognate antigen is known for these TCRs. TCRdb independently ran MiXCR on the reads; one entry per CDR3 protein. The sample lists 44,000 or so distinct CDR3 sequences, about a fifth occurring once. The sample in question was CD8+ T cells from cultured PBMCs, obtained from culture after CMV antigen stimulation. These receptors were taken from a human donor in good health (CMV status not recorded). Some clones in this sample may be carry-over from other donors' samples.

CDR3: CASSFSGPGELFF. The CDR3 nucleotides are TGTGCCAGCAGTTTTAGCGGGCCCGGGGAGCTGTTTTTT. The chain recombines TRBV28 with TRBJ2-2, with 7 bases lining up with TRBD2. J was trimmed by 6 bases and V by 3 bases; bases with no gene match: 1. The CDR3 runs to 13 residues. Germline loops: CDR1 MDHEN, CDR2 SYDVKM.

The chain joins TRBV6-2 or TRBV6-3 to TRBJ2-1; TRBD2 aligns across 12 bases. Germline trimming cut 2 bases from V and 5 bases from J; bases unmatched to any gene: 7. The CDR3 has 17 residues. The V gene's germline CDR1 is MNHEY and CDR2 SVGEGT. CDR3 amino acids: CASSYETSGSWDNEQFF. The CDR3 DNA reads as TGTGCCAGCAGTTACGAGACTAGCGGGAGCTGGGACAATGAGCAGTTCTTC.

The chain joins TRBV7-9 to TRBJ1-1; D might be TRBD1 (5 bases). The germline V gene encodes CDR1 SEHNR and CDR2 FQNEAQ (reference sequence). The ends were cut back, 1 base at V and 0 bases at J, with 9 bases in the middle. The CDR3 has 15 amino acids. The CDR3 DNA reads TGTGCCAGCAGCTTAGACGGGGGTATGAACACTGAAGCTTTCTTT. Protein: CASSLDGGMNTEAFF.

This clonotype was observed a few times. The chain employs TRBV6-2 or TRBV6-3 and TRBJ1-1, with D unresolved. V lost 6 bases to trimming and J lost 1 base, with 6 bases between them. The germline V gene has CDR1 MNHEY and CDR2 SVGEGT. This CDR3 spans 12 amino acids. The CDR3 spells CASSHGNTEAFF. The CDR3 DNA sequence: TGTGCCAGCAGCCATGGGAACACTGAAGCTTTCTTT.

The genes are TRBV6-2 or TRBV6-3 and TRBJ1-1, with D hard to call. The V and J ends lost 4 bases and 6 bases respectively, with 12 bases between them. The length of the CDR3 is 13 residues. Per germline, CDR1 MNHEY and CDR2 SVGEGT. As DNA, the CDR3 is TGTGCCAGCAGTTTTGAGGGAATCGCTGAAGCTTTCTTT. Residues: CASSFEGIAEAFF.

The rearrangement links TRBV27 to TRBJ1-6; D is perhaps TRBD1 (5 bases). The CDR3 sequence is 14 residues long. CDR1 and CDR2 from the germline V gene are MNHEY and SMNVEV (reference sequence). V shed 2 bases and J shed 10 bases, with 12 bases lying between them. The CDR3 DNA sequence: TGTGCCAGCAGTTTAGAGGGGTTTAGGTCACCCCTCCACTTT. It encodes CASSLEGFRSPLHF.

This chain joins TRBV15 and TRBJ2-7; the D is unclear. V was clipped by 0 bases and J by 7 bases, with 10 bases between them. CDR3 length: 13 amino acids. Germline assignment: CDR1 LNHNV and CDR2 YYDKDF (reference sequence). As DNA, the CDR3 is TGTGCCACCAGCAGAGAGATAGGACGGGAGCAGTACTTC. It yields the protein CATSREIGREQYF.

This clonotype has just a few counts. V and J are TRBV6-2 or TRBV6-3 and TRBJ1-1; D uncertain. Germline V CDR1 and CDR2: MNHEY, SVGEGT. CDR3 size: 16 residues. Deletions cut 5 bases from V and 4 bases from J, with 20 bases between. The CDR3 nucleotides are TGTGCCAGCAGTCCCTCGAAGAGGGCCCTCATCACTGAAGCTTTCTTT. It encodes CASSPSKRALITEAFF.

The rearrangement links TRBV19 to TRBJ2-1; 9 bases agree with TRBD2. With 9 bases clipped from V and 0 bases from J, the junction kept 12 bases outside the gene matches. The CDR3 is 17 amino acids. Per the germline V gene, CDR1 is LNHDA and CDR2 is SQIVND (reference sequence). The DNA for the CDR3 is TGTGCCAGCACGAGGCTAGCGGGGAGAAGCTCCTACAATGAGCAGTTCTTC. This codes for CASTRLAGRSSYNEQFF.

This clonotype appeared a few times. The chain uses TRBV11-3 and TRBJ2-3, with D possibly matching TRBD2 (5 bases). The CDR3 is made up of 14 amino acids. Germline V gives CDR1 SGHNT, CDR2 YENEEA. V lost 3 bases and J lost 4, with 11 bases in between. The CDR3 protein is CASSFRLRADTQYF. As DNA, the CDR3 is TGTGCCAGCAGCTTTCGACTAAGGGCAGATACGCAGTATTTT.

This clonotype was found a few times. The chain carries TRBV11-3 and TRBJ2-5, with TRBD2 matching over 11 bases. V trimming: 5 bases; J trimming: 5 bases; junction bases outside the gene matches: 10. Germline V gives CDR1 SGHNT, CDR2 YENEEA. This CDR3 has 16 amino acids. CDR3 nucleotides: TGTGCCAGCAGCCCGACGGGACTAGCGGAGAAGGAGACCCAGTACTTC. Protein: CASSPTGLAEKETQYF.

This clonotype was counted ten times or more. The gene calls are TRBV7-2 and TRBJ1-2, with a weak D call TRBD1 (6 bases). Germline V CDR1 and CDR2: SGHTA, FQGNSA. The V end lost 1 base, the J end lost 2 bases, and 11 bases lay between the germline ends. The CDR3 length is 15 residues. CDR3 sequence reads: CASSLVGQKNYGYTF. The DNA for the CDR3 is TGTGCCAGCAGCTTAGTAGGACAGAAGAACTATGGCTACACCTTC.

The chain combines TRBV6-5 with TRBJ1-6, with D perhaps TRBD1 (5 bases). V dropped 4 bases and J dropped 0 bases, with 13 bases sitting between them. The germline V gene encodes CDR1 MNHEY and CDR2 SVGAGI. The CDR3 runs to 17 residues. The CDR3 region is CASSSGGSGSYNSPLHF. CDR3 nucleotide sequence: TGTGCCAGCAGTTCGGGGGGGTCTGGCTCCTATAATTCACCCCTCCACTTT.

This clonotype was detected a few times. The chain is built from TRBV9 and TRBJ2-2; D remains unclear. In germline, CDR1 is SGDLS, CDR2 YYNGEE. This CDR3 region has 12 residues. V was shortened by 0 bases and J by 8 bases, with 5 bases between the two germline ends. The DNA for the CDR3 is TGTGCCAGCAGCGTAGGAGTTGGGGAGCTGTTTTTT. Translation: CASSVGVGELFF. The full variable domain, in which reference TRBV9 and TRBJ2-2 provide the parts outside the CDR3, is DSGVTQTPKHLITATGQRVTLRCSPRSGDLSVYWYQQSLDQGLQFLIQYYNGEERAKGNILERFSAQQFPDLHSELNLSSLELGDSALYFCASSVGVGELFFGEGSRLTVL.

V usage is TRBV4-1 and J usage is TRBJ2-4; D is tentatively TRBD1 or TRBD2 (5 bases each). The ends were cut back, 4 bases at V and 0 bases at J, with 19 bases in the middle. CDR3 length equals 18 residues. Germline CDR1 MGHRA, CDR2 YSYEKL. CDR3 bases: TGCGCCAGCAGCCCCTACAATGAGGGGTTGTTAGCCAAAAACATTCAGTACTTC. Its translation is CASSPYNEGLLAKNIQYF.

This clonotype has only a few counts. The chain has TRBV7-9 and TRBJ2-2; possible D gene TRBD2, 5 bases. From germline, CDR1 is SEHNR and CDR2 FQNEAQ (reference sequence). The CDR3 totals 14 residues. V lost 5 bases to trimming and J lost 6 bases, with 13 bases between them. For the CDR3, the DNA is TGTGCCAGCAGCACCCCTGGGAGATCCGGGGAGCTGTTTTTT. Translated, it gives CASSTPGRSGELFF.

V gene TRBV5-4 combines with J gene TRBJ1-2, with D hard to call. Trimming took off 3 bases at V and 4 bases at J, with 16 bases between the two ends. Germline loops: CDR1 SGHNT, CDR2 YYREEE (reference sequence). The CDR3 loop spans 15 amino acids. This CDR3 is CASSSDQGLFYGYTF. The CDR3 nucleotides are TGTGCCAGCAGCTCGGACCAAGGTCTATTCTATGGCTACACCTTC. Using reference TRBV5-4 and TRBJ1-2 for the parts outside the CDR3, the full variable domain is ETGVTQSPTHLIKTRGQQVTLRCSSQSGHNTVSWYQQALGQGPQFIFQYYREEENGRGNFPPRFSGLQFPNYSSELNVNALELDDSALYLCASSSDQGLFYGYTFGSGTRLTVV.

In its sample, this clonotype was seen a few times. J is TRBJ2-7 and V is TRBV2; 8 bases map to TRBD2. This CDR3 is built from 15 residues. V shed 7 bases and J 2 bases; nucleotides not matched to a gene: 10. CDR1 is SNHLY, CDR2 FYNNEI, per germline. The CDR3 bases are TGTGCCAGCACTGAGGATAGCGGGGTACCCTACGAGCAGTACTTC. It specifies CASTEDSGVPYEQYF.

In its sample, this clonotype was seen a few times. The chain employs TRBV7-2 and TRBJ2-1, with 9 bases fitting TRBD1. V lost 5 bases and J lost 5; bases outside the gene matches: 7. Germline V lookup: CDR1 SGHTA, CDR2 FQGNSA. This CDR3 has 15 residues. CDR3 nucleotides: TGTGCCAGCAGCAGCCCGGGACAGGGAAACAATGAGCAGTTCTTC. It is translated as CASSSPGQGNNEQFF.

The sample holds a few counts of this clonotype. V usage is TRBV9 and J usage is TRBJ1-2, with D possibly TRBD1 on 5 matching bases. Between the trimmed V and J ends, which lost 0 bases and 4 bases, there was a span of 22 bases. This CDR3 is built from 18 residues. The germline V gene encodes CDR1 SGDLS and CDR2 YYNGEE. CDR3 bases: TGTGCCAGCAGCGTAGGGGCTTTGGAGACAGCCTTTCTCTATGGCTACACCTTC. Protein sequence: CASSVGALETAFLYGYTF.

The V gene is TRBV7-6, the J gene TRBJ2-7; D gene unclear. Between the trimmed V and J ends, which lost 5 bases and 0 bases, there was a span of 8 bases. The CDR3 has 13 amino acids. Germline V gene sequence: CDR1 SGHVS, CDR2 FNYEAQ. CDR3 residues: CASSPSSSYEQYF. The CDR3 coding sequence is TGTGCCAGCAGCCCCTCCAGCTCCTACGAGCAGTACTTC.

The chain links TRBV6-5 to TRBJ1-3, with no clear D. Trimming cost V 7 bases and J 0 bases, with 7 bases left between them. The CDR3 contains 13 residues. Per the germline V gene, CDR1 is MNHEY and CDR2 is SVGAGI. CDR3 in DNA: TGTGCCAGCACGGGAAACTCTGGAAACACCATATATTTT. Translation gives CASTGNSGNTIYF.

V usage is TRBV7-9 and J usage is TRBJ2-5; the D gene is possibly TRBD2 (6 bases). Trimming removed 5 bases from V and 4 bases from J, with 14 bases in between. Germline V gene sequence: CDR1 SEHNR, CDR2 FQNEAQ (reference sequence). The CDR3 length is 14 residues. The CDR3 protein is CASSRGGVLETQYF. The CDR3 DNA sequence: TGTGCCAGCAGCCGTGGAGGGGTACTAGAGACCCAGTACTTC.

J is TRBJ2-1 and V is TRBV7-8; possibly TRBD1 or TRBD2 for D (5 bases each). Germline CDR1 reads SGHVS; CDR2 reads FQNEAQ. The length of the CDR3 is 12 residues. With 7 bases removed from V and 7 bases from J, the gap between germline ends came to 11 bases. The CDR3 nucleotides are TGTGCCAGCACCTGGGGGATGAATGAGCAGTTCTTC. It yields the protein CASTWGMNEQFF.

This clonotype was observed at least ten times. The CDR3 sequence is CASRGGTSHIGFF. The CDR3 nucleotides are TGTGCCAGCAGGGGGGGGACTTCGCATATTGGTTTCTTC. V gene TRBV12-3 or TRBV12-4 combines with J gene TRBJ2-1, with 7 bases matching TRBD2. V was pared by 6 bases and J by 16 bases, with 15 bases of the junction left unmatched. This CDR3 has 13 residues.